Following are 9 T cell receptor beta chains from one sample sequenced in a study of graft-versus-host responses after intestinal transplantation. These receptors are not linked to any known antigen. Sequencing was performed with immunoSEQ multiplex PCR; in TCRdb, only in-frame clones are kept and a portion is missing. The profile shows roughly 64,000 clones, roughly 90% of them singletons. The sample was unstimulated CD8+ T cells sorted from spleen or lymph node cells, taken before transplant. Source of these receptors: a human donor who was the organ donor for an intestinal transplant.

The V gene is TRBV7-9, the J gene TRBJ2-7, with a weak D call TRBD1 (5 bases). Trimming removed 6 bases from V and 0 bases from J, with 15 bases in between. The CDR3 sequence is 15 residues long. Germline-derived CDR1 and CDR2 are SEHNR and FQNEAQ (reference sequence). CDR3 in amino acids: CASSLKRTLSYEQYF. The CDR3 DNA reads as TGTGCCAGCAGTCTTAAGAGGACACTCTCCTACGAGCAGTACTTC.

The rearrangement uses TRBV30 and TRBJ2-5, with 7 bases aligning to TRBD1. The J call is uncertain, as TRBJ2-7 better fits the DNA end. This CDR3 spans 13 amino acids. CDR1 is GTSNPN, CDR2 SVGIG, per germline (reference sequence). CDR3 sequence reads: CAWSLTGTNEQYF. The CDR3 coding sequence is TGTGCCTGGAGTCTGACAGGGACAAACGAGCAGTACTTC.

The chain carries TRBV19 and TRBJ1-1; unclear D gene. The CDR3 spans 13 residues. V dropped 3 bases and J dropped 3 bases, with 8 bases sitting between them. Germline V lookup: CDR1 LNHDA, CDR2 SQIVND (reference sequence). The CDR3 coding sequence is TGTGCCAGTAGTATGGGAGTGCACACTGAAGCTTTCTTT. Translated: CASSMGVHTEAFF.

A few counts support this clone. The chain recombines TRBV6-4 with TRBJ2-2; TRBD2 is a possible D gene (6 bases). Per the germline V gene, CDR1 is MRHNA and CDR2 is SNTAGT. This CDR3 region has 15 residues. Trimming shortened V by 5 bases and J by 4 bases, and 14 bases separated the two germline ends. CDR3 amino acids: CASSLDAGSTGELFF. The CDR3 coding sequence is TGTGCCAGCAGTTTAGACGCGGGAAGCACCGGGGAGCTGTTTTTT.

The chain has TRBV7-9 and TRBJ1-2; maybe TRBD1 (5 bases). Trimming pared 3 bases from V and 2 bases from J, leaving 16 bases between. This CDR3 region has 16 residues. The V gene's germline CDR1 is SEHNR and CDR2 FQNEAQ (reference sequence). The CDR3 DNA reads TGTGCCAGCAGCTTCACTCGGACACCCTCCAACTATGGCTACACCTTC. This sequence encodes CASSFTRTPSNYGYTF.

The V and J genes are TRBV28 and TRBJ1-1; D is undetermined. The CDR3 has 14 amino acids. V shed 1 base and J shed 0 bases, with 6 bases lying between them. Per germline, CDR1 MDHEN and CDR2 SYDVKM. In DNA, the CDR3 is TGTGCCAGCAGTTTATTTTATATGAACACTGAAGCTTTCTTT. The encoded protein is CASSLFYMNTEAFF.

V usage is TRBV15 and J usage is TRBJ1-4, with no clear D. Trimming took off 0 bases at V and 7 bases at J, with 6 bases between the two ends. CDR1 LNHNV and CDR2 YYDKDF come from the germline V gene (reference sequence). The CDR3 has 13 amino acids. The CDR3 spells CATSRERGEKLFF. DNA for the CDR3: TGTGCCACCAGCAGAGAACGGGGTGAAAAACTGTTTTTT.

The chain is built from TRBV2 and TRBJ2-2; a possible D gene is TRBD2 (5 bases). Germline V CDR1 and CDR2: SNHLY, FYNNEI. The ends were cut back, 11 bases at V and 0 bases at J, with 16 bases in the middle. The CDR3 has 15 amino acids. CDR3 in amino acids: CASLPTGTNTGELFF. CDR3 coding DNA: TGTGCCTCCTTACCAACGGGGACGAACACCGGGGAGCTGTTTTTT.

There are a few counts of this clone. This chain joins TRBV30 and TRBJ2-3; tentative D call: TRBD2 (6 bases). The CDR3 covers 18 residues. Trimming took 1 base from V and 0 from J, leaving 20 bases between them. The germline V gene has CDR1 GTSNPN and CDR2 SVGIG (reference sequence). CDR3 sequence: CAWSAVVAVLTSTDTQYF. CDR3 coding DNA: TGTGCCTGGAGTGCGGTGGTAGCGGTGTTGACTAGCACAGATACGCAGTATTTT.